The sequence of this T cell receptor (beta chain) was determined in a study of blood T cell repertoires in COVID-19. Using immunoSEQ multiplex PCR, the repertoire was profiled, and TCRdb retains in-frame clones only, with some absent. There are over 200,000 clones in the sample; 70% to 90% occur only once, and 1.9% lies in the top ten. The germline V gene encodes CDR1 SGHAT and CDR2 FQNNGV. The V gene lost 5 bases and the J gene lost 7 bases, with 18 bases spanning the gap. This CDR3 is 16 amino acids long. Enrolled through a virtual design, the participants were between roughly 18 and 90 years of age and came from fewer than 30 US areas. The recovered donors of Cohort 3 showed two negative PCRs, clearance, or symptom resolution.

The source of this sequence is a woman in her 50s who had recovered from COVID-19. Sample: PBMCs or T cells enriched from blood (not recorded which). V and J are TRBV11-2 and TRBJ1-6; no definite D call. CDR3 residues: CASSLPPRAANSPLHF. CDR3 in DNA: TGTGCCAGCAGCCTTCCACCGAGGGCCGCCAATTCACCCCTCCACTTT.